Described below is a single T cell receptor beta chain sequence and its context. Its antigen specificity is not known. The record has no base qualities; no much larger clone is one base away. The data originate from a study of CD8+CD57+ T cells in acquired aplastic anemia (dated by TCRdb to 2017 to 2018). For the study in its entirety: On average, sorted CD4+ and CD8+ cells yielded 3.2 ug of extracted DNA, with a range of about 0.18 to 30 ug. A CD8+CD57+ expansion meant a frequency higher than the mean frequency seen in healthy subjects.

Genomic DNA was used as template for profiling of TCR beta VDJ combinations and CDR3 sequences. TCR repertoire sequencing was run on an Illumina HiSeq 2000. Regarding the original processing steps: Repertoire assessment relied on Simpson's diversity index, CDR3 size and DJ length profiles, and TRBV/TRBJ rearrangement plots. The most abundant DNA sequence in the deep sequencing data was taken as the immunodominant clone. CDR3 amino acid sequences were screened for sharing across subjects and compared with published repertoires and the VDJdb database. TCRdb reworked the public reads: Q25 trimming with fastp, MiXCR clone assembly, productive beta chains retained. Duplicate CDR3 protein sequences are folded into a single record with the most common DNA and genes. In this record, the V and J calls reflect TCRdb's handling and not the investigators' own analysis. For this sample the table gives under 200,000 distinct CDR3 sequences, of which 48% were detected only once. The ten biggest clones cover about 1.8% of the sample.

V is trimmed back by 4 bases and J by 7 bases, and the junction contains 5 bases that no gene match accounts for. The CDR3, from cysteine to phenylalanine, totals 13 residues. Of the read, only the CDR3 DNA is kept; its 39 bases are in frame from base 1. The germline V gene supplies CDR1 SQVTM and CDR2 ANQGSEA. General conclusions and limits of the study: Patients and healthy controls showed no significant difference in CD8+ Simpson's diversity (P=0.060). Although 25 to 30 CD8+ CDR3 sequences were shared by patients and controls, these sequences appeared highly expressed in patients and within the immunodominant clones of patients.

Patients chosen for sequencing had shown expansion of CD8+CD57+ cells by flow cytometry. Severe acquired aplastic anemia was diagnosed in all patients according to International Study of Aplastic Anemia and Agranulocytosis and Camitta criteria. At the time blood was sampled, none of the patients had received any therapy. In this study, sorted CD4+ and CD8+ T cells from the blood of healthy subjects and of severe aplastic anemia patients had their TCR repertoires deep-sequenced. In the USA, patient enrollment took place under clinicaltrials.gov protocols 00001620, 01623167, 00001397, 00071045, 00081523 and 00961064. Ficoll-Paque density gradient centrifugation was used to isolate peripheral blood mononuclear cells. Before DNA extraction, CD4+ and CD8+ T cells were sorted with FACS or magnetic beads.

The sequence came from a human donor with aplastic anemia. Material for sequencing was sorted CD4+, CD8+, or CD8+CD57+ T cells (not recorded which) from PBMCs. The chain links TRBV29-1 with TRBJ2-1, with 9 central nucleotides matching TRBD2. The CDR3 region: CSVGGLAMNEQFF. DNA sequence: TGCAGCGTTGGGGGACTAGCAATGAATGAGCAGTTCTTC.